Listed below are T cell receptor beta chains from one sample, sequenced in a study of Graves' ophthalmopathy and Graves' hyperthyroidism. From the multiplex PCR reads, TCRdb called clonotypes with MiXCR, one entry per CDR3 protein. The sample records under 350,000 distinct CDR3 sequences, about a sixth being singletons. Input material: peripheral blood. The receptors shown here come from an adult man with Graves' ophthalmopathy. The CDR3 runs from the conserved cysteine through the conserved F or W. A D gene is named only where the DNA matches it firmly. The size of a clone is reported for some rows only, either as once, few or many, or as a class for expanded clones.

j_call d_call clone_size v_call cdr3_nt cdr3_aa
TRBJ1-2 . many TRBV20-1 TGCAGTGCTAGAGAAGGGGCCCTGGGGTATGGCTACACCTTC CSAREGALGYGYTF
TRBJ2-5 . few TRBV24-1 TGTGCCACCAGTCAGGACCTCTGGGAGACCCAGTACTTC CATSQDLWETQYF
TRBJ1-1 . many TRBV7-2 TGTGCCAGCAGCCCGGAGAACACTGAAGCTTTCTTT CASSPENTEAFF
TRBJ1-3 . many TRBV10-3 TGTGCCACCCAGGGGTCTGGAAACACCATATATTTT CATQGSGNTIYF
TRBJ1-6 TRBD1 many TRBV6-1 TGTGCCAGCAGTGAACGGACAGGAGATAATTCACCCCTCCACTTT CASSERTGDNSPLHF
TRBJ2-2 TRBD1 many TRBV6-1 TGTGCCAGCAGAGGGGGACAGATCAACACCGGGGAGCTGTTTTTT CASRGGQINTGELFF
TRBJ1-5 . . TRBV24-1 TGTGCCACCAGTGCCCAAAAGGGGGGAAACAATCAGCCCCAGCATTTT CATSAQKGGNNQPQHF
TRBJ1-5 . . TRBV6-1 TGTGCCAGCAGAACAGGTAGCAATCAGCCCCAGCATTTT CASRTGSNQPQHF
TRBJ1-2 . many TRBV6-2/TRBV6-3 TGTGCCAGCAGTTACCGGACAGCCGGATATATCTATGGCTACACCTTC CASSYRTAGYIYGYTF
TRBJ1-1 . few TRBV18 TGTGCCAGCTCACCACCTACCGGCACATTGAACACTGAAGCTTTCTTT CASSPPTGTLNTEAFF
TRBJ1-5 . many TRBV7-2 TGTGCCAGCAGCTTAATGACCAATCAGCCCCAGCATTTT CASSLMTNQPQHF
TRBJ2-5 . many TRBV3-1 TGTGCCAGCAGCCAAGATGAGAGTAGCGGAGAAGAGACCCAGTACTTC CASSQDESSGEETQYF
TRBJ1-3 TRBD1 many TRBV11-3 TGTGCCAGCAGCTCGCGGACAGGGAATGGAAACACCATATATTTT CASSSRTGNGNTIYF
TRBJ2-2 . many TRBV7-8 TGTGCCAGCAGCCCAACCTGGGGGGACAGCAACACCGGGGAGCTGTTTTTT CASSPTWGDSNTGELFF
TRBJ1-6 . . TRBV28 TGTGCCAGCAGTACTCCCGGACCGAATTCACCCCTCCACTTT CASSTPGPNSPLHF
TRBJ2-5 TRBD2 . TRBV11-1 TGTGCCAGCAGCTTAGCGATTTCGGGAGGGATCCAAGAGACCCAGTACTTC CASSLAISGGIQETQYF
TRBJ2-5 TRBD2 many TRBV28 TGTGCCAGCCTCGAAGCGGGGGGGCGGGATGAGACCCAGTACTTC CASLEAGGRDETQYF
TRBJ2-2 . many TRBV11-2 TGTGCCAGCAGCTCCCTCCGGGGGCGCGGCACCGGGGAGCTGTTTTTT CASSSLRGRGTGELFF
TRBJ1-1 TRBD1 few TRBV5-1 TGCGCCAGCAGCGAACAGGGGAGCACTGAAGCTTTCTTT CASSEQGSTEAFF
TRBJ2-5 . many TRBV7-2 TGTGCCAGCAGCTTAGAGAAGAACCGGTTGGAGACCCAGTACTTC CASSLEKNRLETQYF
TRBJ1-5 TRBD1 many TRBV19 TGTGCCAGTAGTACCACAGGGGGATATAGCAATCAGCCCCAGCATTTT CASSTTGGYSNQPQHF
TRBJ2-7 . . TRBV11-2 TGTGCCAGCAGCTTAGTTCCAGGGGTACACTACGAGCAGTACTTC CASSLVPGVHYEQYF
TRBJ1-1 . many TRBV30 TGTGCCTGGACCGTGGACGGCCTGAACACTGAAGCTTTCTTT CAWTVDGLNTEAFF
TRBJ1-6 TRBD1 many TRBV20-1 TGCAGTGCTCCCCCAGGGGGTCGGGGCTCACCCCTCCACTTT CSAPPGGRGSPLHF
TRBJ1-1 . many TRBV6-1 TGTGCCAGCAGTGAAGTTTTCAGGGGCACTGAAGCTTTCTTT CASSEVFRGTEAFF
TRBJ2-7 TRBD1 many TRBV9 TGTGCCAGCAGCGTTGGACAGGGGCGGGCCTACGAGCAGTACTTC CASSVGQGRAYEQYF
TRBJ2-7 TRBD2 . TRBV3-1 TGTGCCAGCAGCCAAGATATAGCGGGAGATTTCCACGAGCAGTACTTC CASSQDIAGDFHEQYF
TRBJ1-1 . . TRBV30 TGTGCCTGGAGGACCCCTGTGGGAGTGACTGAAGCTTTCTTT CAWRTPVGVTEAFF
TRBJ2-7 TRBD2 many TRBV19 TGTGCCAGTAGTCGAAGCGGGGTGTCGGGAGTTACCTCCTACGAGCAGTACTTC CASSRSGVSGVTSYEQYF
TRBJ2-5 . . TRBV5-1 TGCGCCAGCAGCCCTATCGGTGAGACCCAGTACTTC CASSPIGETQYF
TRBJ1-2 TRBD1 many TRBV27 TGTGCCAGCAGTACCGGGACAGGGGGAAACTATGGCTACACCTTC CASSTGTGGNYGYTF
TRBJ2-5 TRBD2 many TRBV7-9 TGTGCCGCAGCTTGGGGGGGGACAGAGACCCAGTACTTC CAAAWGGTETQYF
TRBJ1-1 TRBD1 many TRBV19 TGTGCCAGTAGTATACAGGGGGCATGGACTGAAGCTTTCTTT CASSIQGAWTEAFF
TRBJ2-7 . many TRBV5-1 TGCGCCAGCAGCCTGGGGTGGCCCTCCTACGAGCAGTACTTC CASSLGWPSYEQYF